Described below is a single T cell receptor beta chain sequence and its context. The antigen is not known. Sequencing used immunoSEQ multiplex PCR; TCRdb keeps in-frame clones, though not all of them. The data show more than 1,200,000 clones, roughly 98.5% seen once. Splitting of CD4+ cells produced CD45RA+ naive and CD45RA-negative memory subsets. V lost 4 bases, J lost 8 bases, and 14 bases lay in between. The CDR3 consists of 14 residues. Germline CDR1 and CDR2: KGHSH and LQKENI. This sample is part of a study of shared clonotypes between healthy human individuals. Study results and caveats: It was observed that 5% to 6.5% of naive CD4 clonotypes were shared across several donors. Generation of non-shared clonotypes was less probable than generation of clonotypes shared by all four donors. Generally, naive subsets came out with larger estimated richness than memory subsets.

This sequence originates from a man aged 30 to 45 in good health. The chain links TRBV18 to TRBJ1-4; no firm D call. The sample consisted of naive CD4+ T cells sorted from blood. Specified subset: CD45RA+ positively selected. The DNA of the CDR3 is TGTGCCAGCTCACGTGGGGAAGCGGGGGAAAAACTGTTTTTT. Its translation: CASSRGEAGEKLFF.